The clone carrying this T cell receptor beta chain was detected many times. Its antigen is as yet unknown. TCRdb re-called the reads through MiXCR, storing one row per CDR3 protein. The sample has some 600,000 distinct CDR3 sequences; roughly a quarter are singletons. This sample was included in a study of T cell repertoires in cytomegalovirus infection. Study background: It was the public TCR beta signatures that indicated both CMV infection and matching HLA type.

The CDR3 runs 13 residues. Germline values: CDR1 MNHEY, CDR2 SVGEGT. Trimming removed 2 bases at V and 4 bases at J, with 8 bases between. Study-level points and caveats: Summed frequency of shared TCR beta families picked out CMV carriers who also had the relevant HLA. HLA-C-restricted CMV clonotypes gave the most frequent clonotype in two of eight donors.

The sequence derives from a human donor in good health (CMV status not recorded). Some clones in this sample may be carry-over from other donors' samples. This chain links TRBV6-2 or TRBV6-3 with TRBJ2-5; D uncertain. Sequences were obtained from CD8+ T cells from PBMCs. In DNA, the CDR3 is TGTGCCAGCAGTTACGAGACTCTAGAGACCCAGTACTTC. Its translation is CASSYETLETQYF.